This T cell receptor (beta chain) was captured in a study of blood T cell repertoires in COVID-19. Study details: From T cells, B-cell-depleted T cells, or PBMCs came the material, which was cDNA or gDNA.

Methods used by the authors: How many nucleated cells were present was estimated from reference gene primer amplification. Generated by immunoSEQ multiplex PCR, the TCRdb table keeps only in-frame clones and is missing some. That table is the source of V, J and clone size, and D and trimming were worked out from the DNA. Seen here are more than 400,000 clones, roughly 87% observed once, and the top ten hold about 0.63%. Cohort assignment relied on participant-reported clinical history. The length of the CDR3 is 15 residues. Per the germline V gene, CDR1 is MNHEY and CDR2 is SVGAGI. Trimming pared 5 bases from V and 2 bases from J, leaving 10 bases between.

The receptor was derived from a man aged 18-30 years who had recovered from COVID-19. The sequencing input was PBMCs or T cells enriched from blood (not recorded which). V and J are TRBV6-5 and TRBJ1-6; D may be TRBD1 (6 bases). The CDR3 DNA follows: TGTGCCAGCAGTAGCGACAGGCCCTATAATTCACCCCTCCACTTT. It yields the protein CASSSDRPYNSPLHF.